This T cell receptor (beta chain) was identified in a study of blood T cell repertoires in COVID-19. Study-level information: PBMCs, B-cell-depleted T cells, or T cells were the source of the cDNA or gDNA that made up the material.

Authors' data handling: Amplification of reference gene primers was used by the study to estimate nucleated cell counts. Sequencing used immunoSEQ multiplex PCR; TCRdb keeps in-frame clones, though not all of them. That table gives V, J and clone size, and the DNA gave D and trimming. This repertoire shows about 34,000 clones, around 85% found once; its top ten account for more than 12%. The germline V gene has CDR1 SEHNR and CDR2 FQNEAQ (reference sequence). This CDR3 is 14 amino acids long. Trimming took off 1 base at V and 4 bases at J, with 7 bases between the two ends. The chain is built from TRBV7-9 and TRBJ2-2; D gene ambiguous. Sequenced sample: peripheral blood. The TCR comes from a human donor with acute or convalescent COVID-19. The donor label of this sample is uncertain. The CDR3 bases are TGTGCCAGCAGCTTAGACGGTACCACCGGGGAGCTGTTTTTT. Its translation is CASSLDGTTGELFF.